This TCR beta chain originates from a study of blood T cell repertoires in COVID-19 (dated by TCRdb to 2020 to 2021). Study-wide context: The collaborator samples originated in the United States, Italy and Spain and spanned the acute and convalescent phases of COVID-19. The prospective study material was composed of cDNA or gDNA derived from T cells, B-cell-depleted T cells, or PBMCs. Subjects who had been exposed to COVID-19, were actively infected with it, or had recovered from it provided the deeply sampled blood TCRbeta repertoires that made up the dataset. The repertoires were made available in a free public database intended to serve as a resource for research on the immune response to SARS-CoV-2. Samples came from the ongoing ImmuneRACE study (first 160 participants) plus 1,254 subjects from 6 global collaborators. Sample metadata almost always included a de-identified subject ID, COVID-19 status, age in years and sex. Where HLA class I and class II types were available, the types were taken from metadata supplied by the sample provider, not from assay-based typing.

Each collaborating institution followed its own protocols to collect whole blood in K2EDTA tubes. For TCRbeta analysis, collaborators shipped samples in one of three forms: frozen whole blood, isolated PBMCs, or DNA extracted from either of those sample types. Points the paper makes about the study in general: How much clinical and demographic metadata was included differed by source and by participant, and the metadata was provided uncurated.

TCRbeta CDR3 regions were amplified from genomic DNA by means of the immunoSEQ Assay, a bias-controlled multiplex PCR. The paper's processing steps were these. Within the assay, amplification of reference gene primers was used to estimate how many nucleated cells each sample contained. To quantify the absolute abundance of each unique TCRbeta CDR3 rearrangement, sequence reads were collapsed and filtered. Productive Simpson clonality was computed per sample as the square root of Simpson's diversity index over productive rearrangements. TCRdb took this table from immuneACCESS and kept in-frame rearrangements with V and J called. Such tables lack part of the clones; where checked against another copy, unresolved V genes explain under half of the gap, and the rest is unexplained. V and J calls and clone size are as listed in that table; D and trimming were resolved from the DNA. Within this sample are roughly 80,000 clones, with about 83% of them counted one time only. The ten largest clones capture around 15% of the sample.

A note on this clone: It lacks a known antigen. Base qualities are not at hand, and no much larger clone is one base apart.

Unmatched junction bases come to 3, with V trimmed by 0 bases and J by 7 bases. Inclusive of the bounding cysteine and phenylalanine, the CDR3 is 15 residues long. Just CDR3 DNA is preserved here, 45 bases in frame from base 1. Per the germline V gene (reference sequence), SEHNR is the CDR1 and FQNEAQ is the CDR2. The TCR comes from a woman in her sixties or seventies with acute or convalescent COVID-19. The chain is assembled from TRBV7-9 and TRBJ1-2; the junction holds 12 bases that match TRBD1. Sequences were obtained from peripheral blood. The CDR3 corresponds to CASSLAGQGAAGYTF. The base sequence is TGTGCCAGCAGCTTAGCGGGACAGGGGGCGGCTGGCTACACCTTC. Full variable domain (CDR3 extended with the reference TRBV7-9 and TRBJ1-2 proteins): DTGVSQNPRHKITKRGQNVTFRCDPISEHNRLYWYRQTLGQGPEFLTYFQNEAQLEKSRLLSDRFSAERPKGSFSTLEIQRTEQGDSAMYLCASSLAGQGAAGYTFGSGTRLTVV.